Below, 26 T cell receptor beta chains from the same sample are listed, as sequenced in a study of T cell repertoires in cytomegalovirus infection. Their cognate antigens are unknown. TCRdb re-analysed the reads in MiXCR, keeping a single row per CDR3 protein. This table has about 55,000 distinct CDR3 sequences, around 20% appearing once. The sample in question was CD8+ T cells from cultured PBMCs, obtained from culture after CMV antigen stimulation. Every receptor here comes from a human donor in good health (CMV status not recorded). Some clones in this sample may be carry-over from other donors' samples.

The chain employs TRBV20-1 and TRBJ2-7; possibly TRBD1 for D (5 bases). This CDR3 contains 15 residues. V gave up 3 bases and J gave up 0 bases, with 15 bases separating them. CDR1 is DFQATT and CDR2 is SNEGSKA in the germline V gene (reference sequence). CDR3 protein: CSARGLTESSYEQYF. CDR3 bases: TGCAGTGCTAGGGGTCTGACAGAAAGCTCCTACGAGCAGTACTTC.

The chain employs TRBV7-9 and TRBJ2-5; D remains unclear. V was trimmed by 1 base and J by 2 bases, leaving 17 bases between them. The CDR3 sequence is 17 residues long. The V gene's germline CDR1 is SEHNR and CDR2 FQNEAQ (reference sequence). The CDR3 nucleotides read TGTGCCAGCAGCTTAGAACTTGGACCCAAATGGCAAGAGACCCAGTACTTC. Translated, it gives CASSLELGPKWQETQYF.

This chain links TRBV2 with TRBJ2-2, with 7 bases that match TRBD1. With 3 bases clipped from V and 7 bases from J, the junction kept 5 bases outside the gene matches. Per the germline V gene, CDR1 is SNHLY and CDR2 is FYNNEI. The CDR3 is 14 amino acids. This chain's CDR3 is CASSDRGSGGELFF. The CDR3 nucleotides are TGTGCCAGCAGTGACAGGGGGTCTGGCGGGGAGCTGTTTTTT.

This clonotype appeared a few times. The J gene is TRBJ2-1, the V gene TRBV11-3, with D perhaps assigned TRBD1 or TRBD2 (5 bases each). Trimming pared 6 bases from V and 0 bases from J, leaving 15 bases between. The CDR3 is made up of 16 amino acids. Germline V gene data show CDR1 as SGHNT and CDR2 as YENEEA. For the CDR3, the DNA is TGTGCCAGCAGTAAGAGAGAGGGGAGCTCCTACAATGAGCAGTTCTTC. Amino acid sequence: CASSKREGSSYNEQFF.

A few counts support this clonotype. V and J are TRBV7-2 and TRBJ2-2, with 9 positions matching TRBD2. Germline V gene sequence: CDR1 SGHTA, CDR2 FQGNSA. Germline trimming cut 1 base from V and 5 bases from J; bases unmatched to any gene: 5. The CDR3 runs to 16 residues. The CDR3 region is CASSLGGGRGTGELFF. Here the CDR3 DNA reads TGTGCCAGCAGCTTAGGAGGCGGGAGGGGGACCGGGGAGCTGTTTTTT.

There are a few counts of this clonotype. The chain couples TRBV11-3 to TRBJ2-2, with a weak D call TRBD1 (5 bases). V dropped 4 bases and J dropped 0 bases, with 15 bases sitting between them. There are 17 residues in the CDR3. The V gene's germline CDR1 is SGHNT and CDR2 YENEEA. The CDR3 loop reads CASSSRPQGTNTGELFF. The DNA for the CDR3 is TGTGCCAGCAGCTCCCGACCCCAGGGAACGAACACCGGGGAGCTGTTTTTT.

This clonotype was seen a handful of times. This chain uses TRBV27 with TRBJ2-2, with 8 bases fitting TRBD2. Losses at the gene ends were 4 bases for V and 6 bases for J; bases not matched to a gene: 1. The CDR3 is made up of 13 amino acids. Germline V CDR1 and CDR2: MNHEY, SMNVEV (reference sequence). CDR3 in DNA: TGTGCCAGCAGTTACGGGAGGGCCGGGGAGCTGTTTTTT. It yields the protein CASSYGRAGELFF.

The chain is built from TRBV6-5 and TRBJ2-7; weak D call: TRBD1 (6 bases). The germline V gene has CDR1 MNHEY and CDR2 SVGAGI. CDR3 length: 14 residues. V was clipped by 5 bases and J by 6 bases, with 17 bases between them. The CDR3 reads CASSTPDSLIEQYF. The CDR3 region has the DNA TGTGCCAGCAGTACCCCGGACAGCCTCATCGAGCAGTACTTC.

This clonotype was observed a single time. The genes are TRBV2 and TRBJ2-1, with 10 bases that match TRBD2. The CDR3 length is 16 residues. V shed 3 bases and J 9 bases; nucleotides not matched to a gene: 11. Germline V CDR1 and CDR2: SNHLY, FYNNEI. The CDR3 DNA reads TGTGCCAGCAGTGAGAGGGAGCGGGAGGGCCTGAGTGAGCAGTTCTTC. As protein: CASSEREREGLSEQFF.

In nucleotides, the CDR3 is TGTGCCAGCAGCCCGGGGACTAGCGGACACACCGGGGAGCTGTTTTTT. This translates into CASSPGTSGHTGELFF. This chain connects TRBV7-2 to TRBJ2-2; 11 bases align to TRBD2. The CDR3 length is 16 residues. Trimming at V came to 5 bases and at J to 3 bases, leaving 5 bases not matched to a gene. Germline CDR1 SGHTA, CDR2 FQGNSA.

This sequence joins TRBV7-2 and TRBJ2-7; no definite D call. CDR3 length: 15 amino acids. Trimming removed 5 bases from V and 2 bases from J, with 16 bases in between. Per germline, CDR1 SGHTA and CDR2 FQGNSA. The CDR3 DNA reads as TGTGCCAGCAGCCCCGGAACGAGAGGCGCCTACGAGCAGTACTTC. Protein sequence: CASSPGTRGAYEQYF.

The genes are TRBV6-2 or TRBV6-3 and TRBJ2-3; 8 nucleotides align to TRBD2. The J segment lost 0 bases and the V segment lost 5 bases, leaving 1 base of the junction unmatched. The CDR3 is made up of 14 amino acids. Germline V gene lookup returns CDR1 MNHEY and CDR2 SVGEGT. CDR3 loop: CASSQRESTDTQYF. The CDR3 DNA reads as TGTGCCAGCAGTCAGCGGGAGAGCACAGATACGCAGTATTTT.

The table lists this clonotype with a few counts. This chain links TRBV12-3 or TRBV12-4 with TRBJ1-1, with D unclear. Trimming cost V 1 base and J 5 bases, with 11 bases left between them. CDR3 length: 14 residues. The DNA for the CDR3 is TGTGCCAGCAGTTTAGGGCTTGGAAGAACTGAAGCTTTCTTT. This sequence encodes CASSLGLGRTEAFF.

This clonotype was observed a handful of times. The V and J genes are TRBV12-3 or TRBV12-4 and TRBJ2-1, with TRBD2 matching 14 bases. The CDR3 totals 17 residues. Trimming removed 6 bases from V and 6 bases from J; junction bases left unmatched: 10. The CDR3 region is CASSPGTSGSWFNEQFF. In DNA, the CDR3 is TGTGCCAGCAGCCCCGGGACTAGCGGGAGTTGGTTCAATGAGCAGTTCTTC.

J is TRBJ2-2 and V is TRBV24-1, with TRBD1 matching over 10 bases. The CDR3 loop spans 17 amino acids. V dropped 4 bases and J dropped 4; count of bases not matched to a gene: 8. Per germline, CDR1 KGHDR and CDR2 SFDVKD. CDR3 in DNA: TGTGCCACCAGTGAACTCGACAGGGGGCAGAGCACCGGGGAGCTGTTTTTT. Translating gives CATSELDRGQSTGELFF.

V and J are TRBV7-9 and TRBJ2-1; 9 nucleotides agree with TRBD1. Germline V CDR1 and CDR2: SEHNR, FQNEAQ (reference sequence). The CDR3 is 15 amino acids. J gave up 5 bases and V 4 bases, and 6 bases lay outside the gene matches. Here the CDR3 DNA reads TGTGCCAGCAGCTCCCCGGGACAGGGAAACAATGAGCAGTTCTTC. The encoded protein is CASSSPGQGNNEQFF.

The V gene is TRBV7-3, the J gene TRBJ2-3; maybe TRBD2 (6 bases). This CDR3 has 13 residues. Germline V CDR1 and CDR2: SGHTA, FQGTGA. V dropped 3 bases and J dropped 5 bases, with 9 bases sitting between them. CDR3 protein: CASSLGLRDTQYF. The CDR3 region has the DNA TGTGCCAGCAGCTTGGGACTTCGAGATACGCAGTATTTT.

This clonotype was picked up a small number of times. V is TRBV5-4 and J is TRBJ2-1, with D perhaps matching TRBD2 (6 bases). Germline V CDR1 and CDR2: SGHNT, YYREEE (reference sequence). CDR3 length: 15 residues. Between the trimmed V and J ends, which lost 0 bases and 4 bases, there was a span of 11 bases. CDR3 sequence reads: CASSLAAGPYNEQFF. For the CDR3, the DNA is TGTGCCAGCAGCTTGGCTGCGGGGCCTTACAATGAGCAGTTCTTC.

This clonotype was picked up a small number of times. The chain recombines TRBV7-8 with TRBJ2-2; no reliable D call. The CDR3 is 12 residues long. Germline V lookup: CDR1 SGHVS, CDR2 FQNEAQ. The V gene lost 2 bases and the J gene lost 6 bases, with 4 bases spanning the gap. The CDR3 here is CASSLLAGELFF. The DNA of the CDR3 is TGTGCCAGCAGCTTATTGGCCGGGGAGCTGTTTTTT.

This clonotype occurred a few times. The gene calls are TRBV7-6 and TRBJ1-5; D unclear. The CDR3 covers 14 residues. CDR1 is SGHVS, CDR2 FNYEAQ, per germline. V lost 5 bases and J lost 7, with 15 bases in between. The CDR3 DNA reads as TGTGCCAGCAGCCAAGGTGGGTCGGGGCAGCCCCAGCATTTT. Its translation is CASSQGGSGQPQHF.

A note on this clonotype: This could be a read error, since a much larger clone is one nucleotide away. The CDR3 DNA reads as TGTGCCAGCAGATACTCTGGGGCCAACGGCCTGACTTTC. This codes for CASRYSGANGLTF. This chain links TRBV12-3 or TRBV12-4 with TRBJ2-6, with a possible D match to TRBD1 (5 bases). The CDR3 is made up of 13 amino acids.

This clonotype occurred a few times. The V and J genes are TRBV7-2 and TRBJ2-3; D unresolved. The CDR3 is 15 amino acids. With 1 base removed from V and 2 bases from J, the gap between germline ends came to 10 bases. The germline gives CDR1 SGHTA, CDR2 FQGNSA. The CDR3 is CASSLVSRSTDTQYF. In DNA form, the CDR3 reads TGTGCCAGCAGCTTAGTGTCCAGGTCCACAGATACGCAGTATTTT.

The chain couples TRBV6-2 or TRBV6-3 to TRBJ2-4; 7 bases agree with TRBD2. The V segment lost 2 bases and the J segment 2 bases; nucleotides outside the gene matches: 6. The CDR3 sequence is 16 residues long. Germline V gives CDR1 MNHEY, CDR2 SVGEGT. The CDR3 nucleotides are TGTGCCAGCAGTTACAGGCGGGAGTCTTCCAAAAACATTCAGTACTTC. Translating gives CASSYRRESSKNIQYF.

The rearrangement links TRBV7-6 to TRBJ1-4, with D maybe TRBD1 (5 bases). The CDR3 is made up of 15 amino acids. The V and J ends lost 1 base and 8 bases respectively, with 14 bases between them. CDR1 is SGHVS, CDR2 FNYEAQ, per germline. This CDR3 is CASSLGTKTEEKLFF. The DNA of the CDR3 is TGTGCCAGCAGCTTAGGGACAAAAACTGAAGAAAAACTGTTTTTT.

CDR3 residues: CASSLGQQNTGELFF. In DNA, the CDR3 is TGTGCCAGCAGCTTGGGACAGCAAAACACCGGGGAGCTGTTTTTT. V usage is TRBV11-3 and J usage is TRBJ2-2; the match to TRBD1 covers 7 bases. CDR3 size: 15 residues. Germline loops: CDR1 SGHNT, CDR2 YENEEA. Losses at the gene ends were 3 bases for V and 2 bases for J; bases not matched to a gene: 3.

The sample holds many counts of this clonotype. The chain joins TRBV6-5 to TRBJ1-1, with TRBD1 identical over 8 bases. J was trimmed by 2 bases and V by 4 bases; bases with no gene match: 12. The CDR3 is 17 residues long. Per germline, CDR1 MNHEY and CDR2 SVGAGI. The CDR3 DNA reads TGTGCCAGCAGTTCCATTGCCGGGACAGGATACAACACTGAAGCTTTCTTT. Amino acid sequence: CASSSIAGTGYNTEAFF.